The 10 T cell receptor beta chains below all came from one sample that was sequenced in a study of CD8 T cells in ankylosing spondylitis. Overall study findings and caveats: Ankylosing spondylitis blood appeared to be characterized by a TCR beta motif of several highly homologous variants.

These receptors lack a known antigen. In TCRdb, the 5' RACE reads were re-called with MiXCR into one record per CDR3 protein. The sample records some 800,000 distinct CDR3 sequences, over 9.5% being singletons. Input material: blood, either unsorted or a sorted T cell fraction (not recorded which). These receptors all stem from a male donor with ankylosing spondylitis.

The sample holds a few counts of this clonotype. The chain combines TRBV20-1 with TRBJ1-6, with 7 bases identical to TRBD1. Germline trimming cut 3 bases from V and 7 bases from J; bases unmatched to any gene: 6. CDR1 is DFQATT and CDR2 is SNEGSKA in the germline V gene (reference sequence). The CDR3 sequence is 14 residues long. The CDR3 DNA follows: TGCAGTGCTAGGGATGGGACAGCCAATTCACCCCTCCACTTT. Encoded protein: CSARDGTANSPLHF.

This clonotype was observed a handful of times. The chain employs TRBV6-5 and TRBJ2-1; TRBD2 aligns across 8 bases. Looked up from germline, CDR1 is MNHEY and CDR2 is SVGAGI. J lost 2 bases, V lost 0 bases, and 3 bases had no gene match. The CDR3 runs to 16 residues. CDR3 in amino acids: CASSYSGAGAYNEQFF. The CDR3 DNA reads TGTGCCAGCAGTTACTCGGGAGCGGGAGCCTACAATGAGCAGTTCTTC.

A few counts support this clonotype. The chain couples TRBV6-5 to TRBJ1-1; no definite D call. Germline-derived CDR1 and CDR2 are MNHEY and SVGAGI. The CDR3 sequence is 14 residues long. V was cut by 0 bases and J by 3 bases, with 8 bases left in between. The CDR3 DNA reads as TGTGCCAGCAGTTACTCGAGGTTCGACACTGAAGCTTTCTTT. Its translation: CASSYSRFDTEAFF.

Only a few counts were recorded for this clonotype. The chain carries TRBV4-2 and TRBJ2-7, with TRBD2 as a possible D gene (5 bases). CDR3 length: 14 amino acids. V shed 4 bases and J shed 2 bases, with 12 bases lying between them. Germline loops: CDR1 LGHNA, CDR2 YNFKEQ. The CDR3: CASSRERSAYEQYF. The CDR3 nucleotides are TGTGCCAGCAGCCGGGAGCGGAGCGCCTACGAGCAGTACTTC.

This clonotype was seen at least ten times. J is TRBJ1-1 and V is TRBV6-1, with 9 bases identical to TRBD1. The V gene's germline CDR1 is MNHNS and CDR2 SASEGT. V shed 7 bases, J shed 8 bases, and the junction held 8 bases outside the gene matches. The CDR3 is 13 residues long. In DNA, the CDR3 is TGTGCCAGCACCGAATCCGGGACAGGGGAAGCTTTCTTT. Its translation: CASTESGTGEAFF.

This clonotype was counted only a few times. CDR3 amino acids: CAISEGQAYGYTF. The CDR3 DNA follows: TGTGCCATCAGTGAGGGACAGGCTTATGGCTACACCTTC. The gene calls are TRBV10-3 and TRBJ1-2, with 7 bases matching TRBD1. Unmatched junction bases numbered 2, after V lost 2 bases and J lost 5 bases. Germline CDR1 and CDR2: ENHRY and SYGVKD. The CDR3 covers 13 residues.

This clonotype has at least ten counts. V and J are TRBV12-3 or TRBV12-4 and TRBJ2-5; D remains ambiguous. This CDR3 has 13 amino acids. V was trimmed by 3 bases and J by 5 bases, leaving 10 bases between them. The CDR3, as DNA: TGTGCCAGCAGTTTTACCAACACGGAGACCCAGTACTTC. Translation gives CASSFTNTETQYF.

This sequence joins TRBV11-1 and TRBJ2-2; D unclear. This CDR3 is built from 15 residues. Germline CDR1 SGHAT, CDR2 FQDESV (reference sequence). V shed 1 base and J shed 1 base, with 7 bases lying between them. DNA of the CDR3: TGTGCCAGCAGCTTAGACGGATTGAACACCGGGGAGCTGTTTTTT. Its translation is CASSLDGLNTGELFF.

This sequence joins TRBV28 and TRBJ2-7; TRBD1 or TRBD2 may be the D gene (5 bases each). CDR1 and CDR2 from the germline V gene are MDHEN and SYDVKM. This CDR3 comprises 15 residues. V lost 5 bases and J lost 6, with 20 bases in between. The CDR3 DNA is TGTGCCAGCAGTCCTGGGACCGCTGTCCCATCCGAGCAGTACTTC. The encoded protein is CASSPGTAVPSEQYF.

This clonotype was counted many times. The V gene is TRBV7-2, the J gene TRBJ2-1; D ambiguous. V was cut by 7 bases and J by 0 bases, with 13 bases left in between. Germline V gene lookup returns CDR1 SGHTA and CDR2 FQGNSA. This CDR3 has 15 amino acids. The CDR3 nucleotides read TGTGCCAGCACCCTCCTTTCTCACTCCTACAATGAGCAGTTCTTC. This gives the protein CASTLLSHSYNEQFF.